This T cell receptor beta chain was captured by sequencing in a study of technical replicates of blood from several donors. V lost 8 bases to trimming and J lost 0 bases, with 11 bases between them. Per germline, CDR1 SGHNT and CDR2 YENEEA. The CDR3 contains 14 residues. Assay: immunoSEQ multiplex PCR; the TCRdb copy retains only in-frame clones and omits some. This sample carries roughly 80,000 clones, about 91% of them seen once, and the ten largest clones take 0.41%. The clonotype was recovered from a human donor in good health. The sequenced sample was T cells isolated from PBMCs. The chain joins TRBV11-3 to TRBJ2-1; no clear D. As DNA, the CDR3 is TGTGCCAGCGTAAGCGCGAGCTCCTACAATGAGCAGTTCTTC. Protein product: CASVSASSYNEQFF. Based on the CDR3 plus reference TRBV11-3 and TRBJ2-1, the full variable domain is EAGVVQSPRYKIIEKKQPVAFWCNPISGHNTLYWYLQNLGQGPELLIRYENEEAVDDSQLPKDRFSAERLKGVDSTLKIQPAELGDSAVYLCASVSASSYNEQFFGPGTRLTVL.